Below are 21 T cell receptor beta chains sequenced from a single sample in a study of T cells in Graves' hyperthyroidism and ophthalmopathy. Regions amplified from RNA transcripts were the TCR beta CDR3 regions. Researchers ran a first-round RT-PCR on the TCR CDR3 using the HTBI primer set. Each CDR3 protein is one row after TCRdb ran MiXCR on the multiplex PCR reads. The sample carries around 300,000 distinct CDR3 sequences, 15% recorded once. Sequenced input: blood. Receptors were obtained from a woman between 50 and 59 years old with Graves' hyperthyroidism that later progressed to Graves' ophthalmopathy.

This clonotype occurred many times. This chain connects TRBV3-1 to TRBJ2-7; tentatively, D is TRBD1 (5 bases). Deletions cut 1 base from V and 3 bases from J, with 7 bases between. Germline CDR1 LGHDT, CDR2 YNNKEL (reference sequence). The CDR3 is made up of 13 amino acids. The CDR3 nucleotides read TGTGCCAGCAGCCAAGGCAGGGACTACGAGCAGTACTTC. Amino acids: CASSQGRDYEQYF.

In DNA, the CDR3 is TGCAGTGCTAGAGACGCAGGGGGCGATGAAAAACTGTTTTTT. Translating it yields CSARDAGGDEKLFF. The chain combines TRBV20-1 with TRBJ1-4; 8 nucleotides match TRBD1. The CDR3 totals 14 residues. The V and J ends lost 0 bases and 6 bases, in that order; junction bases with no gene match: 3. Germline V gene data show CDR1 as DFQATT and CDR2 as SNEGSKA (reference sequence).

This clonotype was detected ten times or more. V usage is TRBV4-1 and J usage is TRBJ1-5, with a possible D match to TRBD1 (6 bases). The CDR3 extends over 14 amino acids. Germline CDR1 reads MGHRA; CDR2 reads YSYEKL. Trimming removed 4 bases at V and 4 bases at J, with 11 bases between. The CDR3, as DNA: TGCGCCAGCAGCCGGGGGGGCTTTAATCAGCCCCAGCATTTT. Encoded protein: CASSRGGFNQPQHF.

The chain is built from TRBV12-3 or TRBV12-4 and TRBJ2-7; D is unclear. CDR3 length: 13 amino acids. Trimming removed 0 bases from V and 1 base from J, with 4 bases in between. The CDR3 region has the DNA TGTGCCAGCAGTTTAGCGGAGTCCTACGAGCAGTACTTC. Amino acid sequence: CASSLAESYEQYF.

This clonotype was seen ten or more times. The V call is TRBV28, the J call TRBJ1-5; D possibly corresponds to TRBD1 (6 bases). V shed 7 bases and J shed 3 bases, with 16 bases lying between them. From germline, CDR1 is MDHEN and CDR2 SYDVKM. The CDR3 consists of 15 residues. Here the CDR3 DNA reads TGTGCCAGCAAAGGTATGGACAGTACCAATCAGCCCCAGCATTTT. Amino acids: CASKGMDSTNQPQHF.

This clonotype was counted many times. The chain employs TRBV20-1 and TRBJ2-7, with 7 positions matching TRBD1. With V trimmed by 3 bases and J by 4 bases, 9 bases remained unmatched. The CDR3 runs 14 residues. The germline CDR1 and CDR2 sequences are DFQATT and SNEGSKA (reference sequence). As DNA, the CDR3 is TGCAGTGCTAGTACAGGGGTGTACCTTTACGAGCAGTACTTC. Its protein product is CSASTGVYLYEQYF.

The CDR3: CASTTSPPTAYQETQYF. The CDR3 DNA reads TGCGCCAGTACTACTTCACCTCCGACAGCCTACCAAGAGACCCAGTACTTC. The chain has TRBV5-1 and TRBJ2-5, with D perhaps matching TRBD1 (5 bases). Germline loops: CDR1 SGHRS, CDR2 YFSETQ. The CDR3 is 17 amino acids. Trimming removed 8 bases at V and 0 bases at J, with 23 bases between. Full variable domain (missing parts from reference TRBV5-1 and TRBJ2-5): KAGVTQTPRYLIKTRGQQVTLSCSPISGHRSVSWYQQTPGQGLQFLFEYFSETQRNKGNFPGRFSGRQFSNSRSEMNVSTLELGDSALYLCASTTSPPTAYQETQYFGPGTRLLVL.

This clonotype has a count of ten or more. The chain has TRBV7-2 and TRBJ2-6, with unresolved D. Trimming took off 5 bases at V and 2 bases at J, with 4 bases between the two ends. From germline, CDR1 is SGHTA and CDR2 FQGNSA. This CDR3 has 13 amino acids. CDR3 sequence reads: CASSPAGANVLTF. DNA for the CDR3: TGTGCCAGCAGCCCCGCTGGGGCCAACGTCCTGACTTTC.

Ten or more counts support this clonotype. The chain recombines TRBV7-9 with TRBJ2-5; D is possibly TRBD1 or TRBD2 (5 bases each). V lost 1 base and J lost 5, with 11 bases in between. Germline V gives CDR1 SEHNR, CDR2 FQNEAQ (reference sequence). CDR3 length: 14 amino acids. The CDR3 sequence: CASSLGGGKETQYF. The CDR3 nucleotides read TGTGCCAGCAGCTTAGGTGGGGGAAAGGAGACCCAGTACTTC.

The J gene is TRBJ2-3, the V gene TRBV5-1; weak D call: TRBD1 (5 bases). This CDR3 contains 14 residues. Trimming took off 4 bases at V and 2 bases at J, with 11 bases between the two ends. CDR1 is SGHRS, CDR2 YFSETQ, per germline. The CDR3, as DNA: TGCGCCAGCAGCCCGGACACTAACACAGATACGCAGTATTTT. Protein: CASSPDTNTDTQYF. Using reference TRBV5-1 and TRBJ2-3 for the parts outside the CDR3, the full variable domain is KAGVTQTPRYLIKTRGQQVTLSCSPISGHRSVSWYQQTPGQGLQFLFEYFSETQRNKGNFPGRFSGRQFSNSRSEMNVSTLELGDSALYLCASSPDTNTDTQYFGPGTRLTVL.

This clonotype has more than one count but fewer than ten. The rearrangement links TRBV29-1 to TRBJ1-4, with D perhaps matching TRBD1 (6 bases). From germline, CDR1 is SQVTM and CDR2 ANQGSEA. V was pared by 4 bases and J by 3 bases, with 9 bases between. This CDR3 is 13 amino acids long. In DNA, the CDR3 is TGCAGCGTTGGCAGGGGATCTAATGAAAAACTGTTTTTT. This encodes CSVGRGSNEKLFF.

This clonotype was counted at least ten times. The chain links TRBV6-5 to TRBJ1-6, with D perhaps TRBD1 (5 bases). With 0 bases removed from V and 7 bases from J, the gap between germline ends came to 10 bases. Germline CDR1 MNHEY, CDR2 SVGAGI. This CDR3 is 15 amino acids long. This CDR3 reads CASSYSRGGNSPLHF. The CDR3 DNA reads as TGTGCCAGCAGTTACTCGAGGGGAGGAAATTCACCCCTCCACTTT.

This clonotype appeared many times. The chain combines TRBV20-1 with TRBJ2-7; the D gene is possibly TRBD1 (6 bases). Trimming took 6 bases from V and 1 from J, leaving 13 bases between them. Germline CDR1 reads DFQATT; CDR2 reads SNEGSKA (reference sequence). This CDR3 is 13 amino acids long. The CDR3 region has the DNA TGCAGTGCGGCACAGGGTAGTTCCTACGAGCAGTACTTC. Its translation: CSAAQGSSYEQYF.

This clonotype was recorded once. This clone may be a read error of a much larger clone one base away. The chain is built from TRBV11-2 and TRBJ1-2, with unresolved D. Trimming cost V 5 bases and J 8 bases, with 21 bases left between them. The germline V gene encodes CDR1 SGHAT and CDR2 FQNNGV. The CDR3 runs 15 residues. The CDR3 DNA reads TGTGCCAGCAGCAGCCTCAGGAACCTCTCCTCGGGCTACACCTTC. Residues: CASSSLRNLSSGYTF.

The chain couples TRBV7-3 to TRBJ2-4, with TRBD2 matching 7 bases. This CDR3 has 16 residues. J was trimmed by 2 bases and V by 8 bases; bases with no gene match: 12. Per germline, CDR1 SGHTA and CDR2 FQGTGA. CDR3 sequence reads: CASGGGSGTTKNIQYF. The CDR3 DNA reads as TGTGCCAGCGGGGGGGGGAGCGGGACGACCAAAAACATTCAGTACTTC.

The chain is built from TRBV9 and TRBJ2-1; weak D call: TRBD2 (5 bases). Per germline, CDR1 SGDLS and CDR2 YYNGEE. The CDR3 consists of 18 residues. V was trimmed by 4 bases and J by 2 bases, leaving 22 bases between them. CDR3 amino acids: CASSLSLSRAAPYNEQFF. In nucleotides, the CDR3 is TGTGCCAGCAGCCTATCGCTCTCGCGGGCCGCCCCCTACAATGAGCAGTTCTTC. Variable domain in full (rest from reference TRBV9 and TRBJ2-1): DSGVTQTPKHLITATGQRVTLRCSPRSGDLSVYWYQQSLDQGLQFLIQYYNGEERAKGNILERFSAQQFPDLHSELNLSSLELGDSALYFCASSLSLSRAAPYNEQFFGPGTRLTVL.

This clonotype was counted at least ten times. The chain links TRBV9 to TRBJ1-2; 7 nucleotides line up with TRBD1. CDR1 is SGDLS and CDR2 is YYNGEE in the germline V gene. The CDR3 extends over 14 amino acids. J gave up 3 bases and V 4 bases, and 6 bases lay outside the gene matches. The CDR3 bases are TGTGCCAGCAGCCCACGAACAGGGGACTATGGCTACACCTTC. Translated: CASSPRTGDYGYTF.

Ten or more counts support this clonotype. The rearrangement joins TRBV27 to TRBJ2-2; D gene ambiguous. With 3 bases removed from V and 5 bases from J, the gap between germline ends came to 10 bases. The CDR3 length is 14 residues. Germline V CDR1 and CDR2: MNHEY, SMNVEV (reference sequence). The CDR3 coding sequence is TGTGCCAGCAGTTTGGAACACTTAACCGGGGAGCTGTTTTTT. Amino acids: CASSLEHLTGELFF.

Ten or more counts support this clonotype. The rearrangement joins TRBV10-3 to TRBJ2-6, with TRBD1 identical over 9 bases. With 4 bases clipped from V and 12 bases from J, the junction kept 10 bases outside the gene matches. The CDR3 is made up of 15 amino acids. Looked up from germline, CDR1 is ENHRY and CDR2 is SYGVKD. CDR3 bases: TGTGCCATCAGTGGTCCCGACAGGGGGTATGGCGTCCTGACTTTC. Residues: CAISGPDRGYGVLTF.

This clonotype was detected many times. CDR3 protein: CASSVLNQPQHF. The CDR3 bases are TGTGCCAGCAGCGTACTCAATCAGCCCCAGCATTTT. V is TRBV13 and J is TRBJ1-5; D gene ambiguous. Germline lookup yields CDR1 PRHDT and CDR2 FYEKMQ (reference sequence). This CDR3 has 12 amino acids. V was shortened by 5 bases and J by 3 bases, with 5 bases between the two germline ends.

The CDR3 reads CASTRLFGGFRGNTIYF. CDR3 DNA: TGTGCCAGCACCAGACTCTTCGGGGGTTTTAGGGGAAACACCATATATTTT. The chain couples TRBV6-1 to TRBJ1-3; D might be TRBD1 (5 bases). The germline gives CDR1 MNHNS, CDR2 SASEGT. V lost 7 bases and J lost 4, with 23 bases in between. CDR3 size: 17 residues.